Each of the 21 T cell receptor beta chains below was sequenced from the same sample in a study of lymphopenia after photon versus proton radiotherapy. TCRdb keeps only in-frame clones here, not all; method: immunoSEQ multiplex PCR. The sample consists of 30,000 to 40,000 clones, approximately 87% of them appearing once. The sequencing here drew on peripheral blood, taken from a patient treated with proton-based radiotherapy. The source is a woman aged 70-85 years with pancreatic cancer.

CDR3 loop: CASSFAGGRLETQYF. The CDR3 nucleotides read TGTGCCAGCAGTTTCGCGGGGGGGAGATTAGAGACCCAGTACTTC. The J gene is TRBJ2-5, the V gene TRBV28, with 9 positions matching TRBD2. This CDR3 spans 15 amino acids. The ends lost 3 bases at V and 4 bases at J; junction bases unmatched: 6. Germline V gene sequence: CDR1 MDHEN, CDR2 SYDVKM.

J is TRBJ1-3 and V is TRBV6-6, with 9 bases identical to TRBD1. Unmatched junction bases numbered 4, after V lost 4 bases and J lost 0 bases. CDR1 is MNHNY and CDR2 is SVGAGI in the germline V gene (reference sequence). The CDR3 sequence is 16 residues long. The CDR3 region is CASSSGTGSSGNTIYF. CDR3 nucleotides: TGTGCCAGCAGTTCCGGGACAGGGAGCTCTGGAAACACCATATATTTT.

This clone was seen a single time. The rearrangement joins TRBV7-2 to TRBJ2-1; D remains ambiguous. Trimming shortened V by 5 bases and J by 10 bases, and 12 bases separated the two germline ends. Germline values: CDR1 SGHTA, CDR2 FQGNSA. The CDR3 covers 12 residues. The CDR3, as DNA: TGTGCCAGCAGCGCCTACCTAGGGGAGCAGTTCTTC. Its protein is CASSAYLGEQFF.

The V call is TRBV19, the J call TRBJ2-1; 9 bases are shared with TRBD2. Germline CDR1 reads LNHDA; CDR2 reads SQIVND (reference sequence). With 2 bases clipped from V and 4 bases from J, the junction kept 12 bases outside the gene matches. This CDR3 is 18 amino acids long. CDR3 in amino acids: CASSILFGASGDYNEQFF. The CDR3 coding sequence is TGTGCCAGTAGTATATTATTTGGCGCTAGCGGGGATTACAATGAGCAGTTCTTC.

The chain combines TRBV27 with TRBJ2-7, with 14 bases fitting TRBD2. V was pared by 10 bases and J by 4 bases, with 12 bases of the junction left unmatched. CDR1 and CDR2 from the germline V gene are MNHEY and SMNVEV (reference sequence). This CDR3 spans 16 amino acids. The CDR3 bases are TGTGCCACCAGACTAGCGGGAGGGTTTGTCGGATACGAGCAGTACTTC. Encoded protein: CATRLAGGFVGYEQYF.

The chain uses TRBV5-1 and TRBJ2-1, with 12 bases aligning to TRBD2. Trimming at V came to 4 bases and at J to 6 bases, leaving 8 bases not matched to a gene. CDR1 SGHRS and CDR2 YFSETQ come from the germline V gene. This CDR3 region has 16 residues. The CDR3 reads CASSIRSSGGVNEQFF. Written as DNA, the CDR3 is TGCGCCAGCAGCATCCGCTCTAGCGGGGGGGTCAATGAGCAGTTCTTC.

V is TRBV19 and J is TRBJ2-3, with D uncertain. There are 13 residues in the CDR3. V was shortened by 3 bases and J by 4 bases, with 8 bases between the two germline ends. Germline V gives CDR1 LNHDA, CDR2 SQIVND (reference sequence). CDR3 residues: CASSMDLADTQYF. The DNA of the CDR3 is TGTGCCAGTAGTATGGATTTAGCAGATACGCAGTATTTT. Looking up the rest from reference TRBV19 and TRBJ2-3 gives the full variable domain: DGGITQSPKYLFRKEGQNVTLSCEQNLNHDAMYWYRQDPGQGLRLIYYSQIVNDFQKGDIAEGYSVSREKKESFPLTVTSAQKNPTAFYLCASSMDLADTQYFGPGTRLTVL.

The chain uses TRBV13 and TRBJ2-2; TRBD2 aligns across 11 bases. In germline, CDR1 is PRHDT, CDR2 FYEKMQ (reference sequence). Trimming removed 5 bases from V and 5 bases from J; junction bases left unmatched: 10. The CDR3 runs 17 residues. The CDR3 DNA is TGTGCCAGCAGCCTCCAAAGTTCTAGCGGGAGGACCGGGGAGCTGTTTTTT. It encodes CASSLQSSSGRTGELFF.

CDR3 loop: CASSMDRGGNQPQHF. CDR3 nucleotides: TGTGCCAGTAGTATGGACCGGGGAGGAAATCAGCCCCAGCATTTT. This chain uses TRBV19 with TRBJ1-5, with D unresolved. CDR3 length: 15 residues. Germline V gene data show CDR1 as LNHDA and CDR2 as SQIVND (reference sequence). Trimming took 3 bases from V and 4 from J, leaving 13 bases between them.

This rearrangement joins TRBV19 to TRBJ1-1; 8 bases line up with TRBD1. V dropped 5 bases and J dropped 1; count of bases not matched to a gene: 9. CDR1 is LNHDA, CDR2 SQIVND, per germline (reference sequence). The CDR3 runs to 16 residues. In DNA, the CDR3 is TGTGCCAGTAGTTTAAACCTACAGGGGGGGAACACTGAAGCTTTCTTT. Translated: CASSLNLQGGNTEAFF.

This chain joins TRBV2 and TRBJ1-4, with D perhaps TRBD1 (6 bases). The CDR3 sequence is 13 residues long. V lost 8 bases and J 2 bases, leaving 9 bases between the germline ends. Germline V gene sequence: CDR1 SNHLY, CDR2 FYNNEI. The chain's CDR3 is CASHRDTNEKLFF. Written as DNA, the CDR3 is TGTGCCAGCCACAGGGACACTAATGAAAAACTGTTTTTT.

CDR3 amino acids: CASSEAGYETQYF. As DNA, the CDR3 is TGTGCCAGCAGTGAGGCAGGATACGAGACCCAGTACTTC. This chain connects TRBV2 to TRBJ2-5, with D unresolved. The CDR3 has 13 residues. V dropped 3 bases and J dropped 5 bases, with 10 bases sitting between them. Germline CDR1 SNHLY, CDR2 FYNNEI.

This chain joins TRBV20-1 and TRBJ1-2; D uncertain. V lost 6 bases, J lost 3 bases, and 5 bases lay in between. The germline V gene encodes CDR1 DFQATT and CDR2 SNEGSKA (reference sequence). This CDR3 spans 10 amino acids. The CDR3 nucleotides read TGCAGTGCGAGTTACTATGGCTACACCTTC. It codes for CSASYYGYTF.

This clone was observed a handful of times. The CDR3 sequence: CAYQQGNHGYTF. CDR3 DNA sequence: TGTGCCTACCAACAGGGAAACCATGGCTACACCTTC. The genes are TRBV30 and TRBJ1-2, with D possibly TRBD1 on 6 matching bases. Germline V lookup: CDR1 GTSNPN, CDR2 SVGIG (reference sequence). Trimming shortened V by 7 bases and J by 6 bases, and 15 bases separated the two germline ends. This CDR3 has 12 amino acids.

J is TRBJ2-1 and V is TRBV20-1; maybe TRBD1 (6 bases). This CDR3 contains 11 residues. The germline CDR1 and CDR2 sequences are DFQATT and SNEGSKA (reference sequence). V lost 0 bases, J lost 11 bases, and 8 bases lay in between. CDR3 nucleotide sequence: TGCAGTGCTAGAGATACAGGGAAGCAGTTCTTC. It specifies CSARDTGKQFF.

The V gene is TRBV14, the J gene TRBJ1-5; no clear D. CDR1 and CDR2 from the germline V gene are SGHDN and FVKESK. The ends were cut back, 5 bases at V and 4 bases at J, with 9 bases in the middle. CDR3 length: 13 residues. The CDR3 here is CASSKTENQPQHF. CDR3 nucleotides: TGTGCCAGCAGCAAGACGGAGAATCAGCCCCAGCATTTT.

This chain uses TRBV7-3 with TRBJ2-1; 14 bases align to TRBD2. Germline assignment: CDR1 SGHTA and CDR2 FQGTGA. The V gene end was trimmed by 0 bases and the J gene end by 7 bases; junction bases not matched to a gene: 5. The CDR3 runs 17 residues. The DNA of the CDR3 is TGTGCCAGCAGCTTAACGGGACTAGCGGGAGTGAGGAATGAGCAGTTCTTC. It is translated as CASSLTGLAGVRNEQFF.

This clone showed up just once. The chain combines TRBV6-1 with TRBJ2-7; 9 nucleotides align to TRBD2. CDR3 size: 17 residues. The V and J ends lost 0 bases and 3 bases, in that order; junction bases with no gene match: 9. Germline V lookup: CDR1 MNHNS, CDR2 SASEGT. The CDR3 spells CASSEASPREGRYEQYF. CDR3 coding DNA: TGTGCCAGCAGTGAAGCCTCCCCGCGGGAGGGCCGCTACGAGCAGTACTTC.

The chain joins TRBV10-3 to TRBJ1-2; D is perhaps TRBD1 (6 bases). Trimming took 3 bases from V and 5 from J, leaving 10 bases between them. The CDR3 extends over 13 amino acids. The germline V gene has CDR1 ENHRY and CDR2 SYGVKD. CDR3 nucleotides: TGTGCCATCAGTGATAACCAGGGGTATGGCTACACCTTC. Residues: CAISDNQGYGYTF.

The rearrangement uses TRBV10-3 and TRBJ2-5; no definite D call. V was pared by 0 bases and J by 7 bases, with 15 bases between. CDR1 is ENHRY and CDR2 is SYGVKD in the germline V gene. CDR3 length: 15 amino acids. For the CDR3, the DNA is TGTGCCATCAGTGAGTCGACGATTAGTCTGGGGACCCAGTACTTC. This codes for CAISESTISLGTQYF.

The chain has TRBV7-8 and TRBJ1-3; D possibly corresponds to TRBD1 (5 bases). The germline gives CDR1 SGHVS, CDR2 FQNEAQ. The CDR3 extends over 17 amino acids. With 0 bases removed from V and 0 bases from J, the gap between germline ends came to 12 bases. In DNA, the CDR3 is TGTGCCAGCAGCTTAGCCGGGGACGGTGCCTCTGGAAACACCATATATTTT. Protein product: CASSLAGDGASGNTIYF.